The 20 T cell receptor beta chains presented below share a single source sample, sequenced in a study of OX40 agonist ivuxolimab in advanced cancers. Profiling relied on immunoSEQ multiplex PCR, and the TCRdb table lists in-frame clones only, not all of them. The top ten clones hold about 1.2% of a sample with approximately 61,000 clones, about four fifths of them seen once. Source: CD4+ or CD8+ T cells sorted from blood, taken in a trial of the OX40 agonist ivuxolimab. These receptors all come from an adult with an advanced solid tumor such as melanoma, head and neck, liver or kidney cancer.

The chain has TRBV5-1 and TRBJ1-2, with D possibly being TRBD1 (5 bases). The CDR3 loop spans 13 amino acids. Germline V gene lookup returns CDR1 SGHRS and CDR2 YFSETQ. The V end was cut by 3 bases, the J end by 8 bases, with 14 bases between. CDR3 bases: TGCGCCAGCAGCTCCACGACAGAGAGAGGCTACACCTTC. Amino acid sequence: CASSSTTERGYTF.

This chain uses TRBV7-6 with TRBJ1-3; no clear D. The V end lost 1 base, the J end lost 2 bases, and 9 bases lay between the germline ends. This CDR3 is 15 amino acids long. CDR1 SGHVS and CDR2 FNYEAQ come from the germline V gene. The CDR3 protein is CASSLVDSAGNTIYF. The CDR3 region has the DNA TGTGCCAGCAGCTTAGTAGATTCGGCTGGAAACACCATATATTTT.

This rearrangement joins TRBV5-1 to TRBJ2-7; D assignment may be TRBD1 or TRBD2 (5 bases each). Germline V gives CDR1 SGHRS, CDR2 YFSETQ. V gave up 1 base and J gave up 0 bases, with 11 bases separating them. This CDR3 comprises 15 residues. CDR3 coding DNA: TGCGCCAGCAGCTTGAGTTGGGGGATCTCCTACGAGCAGTACTTC. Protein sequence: CASSLSWGISYEQYF.

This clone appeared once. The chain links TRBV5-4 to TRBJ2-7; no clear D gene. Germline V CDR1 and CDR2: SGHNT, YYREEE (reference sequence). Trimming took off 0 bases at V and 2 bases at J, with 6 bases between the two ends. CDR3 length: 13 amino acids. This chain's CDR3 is CASSLDPAYEQYF. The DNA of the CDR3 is TGTGCCAGCAGCTTGGATCCAGCCTACGAGCAGTACTTC.

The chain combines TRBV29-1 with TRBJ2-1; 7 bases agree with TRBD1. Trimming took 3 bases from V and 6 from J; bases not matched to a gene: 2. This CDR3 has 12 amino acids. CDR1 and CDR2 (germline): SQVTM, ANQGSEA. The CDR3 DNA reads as TGCAGCGTTGAGAGGGGGCTCAATGAGCAGTTCTTC. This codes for CSVERGLNEQFF.

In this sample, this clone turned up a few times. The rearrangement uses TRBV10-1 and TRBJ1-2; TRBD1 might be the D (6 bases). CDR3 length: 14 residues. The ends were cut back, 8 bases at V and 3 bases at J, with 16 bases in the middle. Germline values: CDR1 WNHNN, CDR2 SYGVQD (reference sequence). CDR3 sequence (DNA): TGCGCCAGCTTTAGGAGGAAGGGGGACTATGGCTACACCTTC. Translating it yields CASFRRKGDYGYTF.

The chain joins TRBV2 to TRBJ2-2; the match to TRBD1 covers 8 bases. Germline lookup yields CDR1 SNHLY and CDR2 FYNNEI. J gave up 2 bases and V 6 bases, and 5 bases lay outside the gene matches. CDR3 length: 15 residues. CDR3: CASRTDRVNTGELFF. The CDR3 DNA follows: TGTGCCAGCAGGACGGACAGGGTAAACACCGGGGAGCTGTTTTTT.

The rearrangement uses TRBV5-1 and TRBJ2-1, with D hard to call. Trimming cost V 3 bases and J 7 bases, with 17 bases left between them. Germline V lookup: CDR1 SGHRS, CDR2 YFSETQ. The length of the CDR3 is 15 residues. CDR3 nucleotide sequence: TGCGCCAGCAGCTGGGATGGGCCCTGGTTGAATGAGCAGTTCTTC. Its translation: CASSWDGPWLNEQFF.

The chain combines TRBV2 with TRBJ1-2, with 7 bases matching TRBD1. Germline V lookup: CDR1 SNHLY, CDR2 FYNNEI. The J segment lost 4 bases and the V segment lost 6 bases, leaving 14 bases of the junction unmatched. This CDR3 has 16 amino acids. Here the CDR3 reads CASSENPAGGSYGYTF. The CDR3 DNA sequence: TGTGCCAGCAGCGAAAACCCGGCAGGGGGAAGCTATGGCTACACCTTC. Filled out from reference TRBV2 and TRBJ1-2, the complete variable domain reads EPEVTQTPSHQVTQMGQEVILRCVPISNHLYFYWYRQILGQKVEFLVSFYNNEISEKSEIFDDQFSVERPDGSNFTLKIRSTKLEDSAMYFCASSENPAGGSYGYTFGSGTRLTVV.

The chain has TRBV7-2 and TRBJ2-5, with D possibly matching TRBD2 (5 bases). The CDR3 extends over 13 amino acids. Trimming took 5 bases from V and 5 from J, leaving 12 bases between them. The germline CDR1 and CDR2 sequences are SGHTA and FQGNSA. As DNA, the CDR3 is TGTGCCAGCAGCCCTCGCACTAGGGAGACCCAGTACTTC. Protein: CASSPRTRETQYF.

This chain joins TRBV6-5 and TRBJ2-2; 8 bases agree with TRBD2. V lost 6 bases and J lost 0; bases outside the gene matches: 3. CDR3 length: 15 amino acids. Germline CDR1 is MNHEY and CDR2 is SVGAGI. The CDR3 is CASRGGGPNTGELFF. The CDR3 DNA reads TGTGCCAGCAGAGGCGGGGGGCCGAACACCGGGGAGCTGTTTTTT.

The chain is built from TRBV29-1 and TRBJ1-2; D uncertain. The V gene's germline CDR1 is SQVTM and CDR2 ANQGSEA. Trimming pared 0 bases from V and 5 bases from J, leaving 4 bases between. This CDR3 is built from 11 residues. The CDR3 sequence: CSVEDGYGYTF. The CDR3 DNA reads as TGCAGCGTTGAAGACGGGTATGGCTACACCTTC.

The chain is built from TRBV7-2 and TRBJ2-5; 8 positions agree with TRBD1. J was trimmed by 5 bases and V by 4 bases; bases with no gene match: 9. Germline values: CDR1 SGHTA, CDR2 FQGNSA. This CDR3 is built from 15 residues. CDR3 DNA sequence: TGTGCCAGCAGCTCTACGACAGGGGAGGAGGAGACCCAGTACTTC. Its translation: CASSSTTGEEETQYF.

The CDR3 protein is CASSQAWEIEFGEKLFF. CDR3 coding DNA: TGCGCCAGCAGCCAAGCCTGGGAGATCGAGTTCGGTGAAAAACTGTTTTTT. The chain links TRBV4-1 to TRBJ1-4; the D is unclear. V dropped 1 base and J dropped 7 bases, with 19 bases sitting between them. The CDR3 covers 17 residues. CDR1 is MGHRA and CDR2 is YSYEKL in the germline V gene.

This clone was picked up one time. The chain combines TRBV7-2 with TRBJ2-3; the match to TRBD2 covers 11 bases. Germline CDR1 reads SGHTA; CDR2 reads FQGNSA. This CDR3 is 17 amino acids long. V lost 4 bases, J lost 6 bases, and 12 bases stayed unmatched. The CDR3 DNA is TGTGCCAGCAGCTCCGGCGGTAGCGGGGGGGCTAGGGATACGCAGTATTTT. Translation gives CASSSGGSGGARDTQYF.

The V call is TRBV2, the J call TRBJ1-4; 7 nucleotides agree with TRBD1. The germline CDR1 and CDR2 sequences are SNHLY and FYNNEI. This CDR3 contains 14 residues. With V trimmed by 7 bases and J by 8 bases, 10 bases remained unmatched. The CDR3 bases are TGTGCCAGCACTAGAGAGGGGGCAGGGGAAAAACTGTTTTTT. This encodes CASTREGAGEKLFF.

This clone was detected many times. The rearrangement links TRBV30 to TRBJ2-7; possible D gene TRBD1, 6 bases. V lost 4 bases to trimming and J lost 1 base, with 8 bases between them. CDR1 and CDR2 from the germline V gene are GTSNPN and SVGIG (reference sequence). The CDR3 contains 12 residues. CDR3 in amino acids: CAWKGESYEQYF. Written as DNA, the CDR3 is TGTGCCTGGAAGGGGGAGTCCTACGAGCAGTACTTC.

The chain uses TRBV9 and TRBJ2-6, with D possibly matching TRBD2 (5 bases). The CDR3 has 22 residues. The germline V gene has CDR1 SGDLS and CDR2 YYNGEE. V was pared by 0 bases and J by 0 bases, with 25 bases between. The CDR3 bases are TGTGCCAGCAGCGTAGCCGCCCGGGATGGAGATGGATTGGTCTCTGGGGCCAACGTCCTGACTTTC. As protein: CASSVAARDGDGLVSGANVLTF. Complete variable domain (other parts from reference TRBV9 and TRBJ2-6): DSGVTQTPKHLITATGQRVTLRCSPRSGDLSVYWYQQSLDQGLQFLIQYYNGEERAKGNILERFSAQQFPDLHSELNLSSLELGDSALYFCASSVAARDGDGLVSGANVLTFGAGSRLTVL.

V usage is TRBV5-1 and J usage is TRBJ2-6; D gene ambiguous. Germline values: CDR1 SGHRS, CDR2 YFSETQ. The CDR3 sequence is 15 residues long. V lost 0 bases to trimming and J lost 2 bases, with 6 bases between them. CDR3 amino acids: CASSLEGTGANVLTF. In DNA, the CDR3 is TGCGCCAGCAGCTTGGAAGGCACTGGGGCCAACGTCCTGACTTTC. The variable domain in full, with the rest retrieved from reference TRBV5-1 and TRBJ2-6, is KAGVTQTPRYLIKTRGQQVTLSCSPISGHRSVSWYQQTPGQGLQFLFEYFSETQRNKGNFPGRFSGRQFSNSRSEMNVSTLELGDSALYLCASSLEGTGANVLTFGAGSRLTVL.

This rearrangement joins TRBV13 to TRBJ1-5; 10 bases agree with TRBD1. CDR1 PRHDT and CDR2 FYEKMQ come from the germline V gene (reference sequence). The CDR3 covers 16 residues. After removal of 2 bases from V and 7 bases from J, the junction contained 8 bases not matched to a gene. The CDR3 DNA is TGTGCCAGCAGCTTATCTCGGGACAGGGGTGTACAGCCCCAGCATTTT. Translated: CASSLSRDRGVQPQHF. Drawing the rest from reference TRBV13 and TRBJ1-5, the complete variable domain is AAGVIQSPRHLIKEKRETATLKCYPIPRHDTVYWYQQGPGQDPQFLISFYEKMQSDKGSIPDRFSAQQFSDYHSELNMSSLELGDSALYFCASSLSRDRGVQPQHFGDGTRLSIL.